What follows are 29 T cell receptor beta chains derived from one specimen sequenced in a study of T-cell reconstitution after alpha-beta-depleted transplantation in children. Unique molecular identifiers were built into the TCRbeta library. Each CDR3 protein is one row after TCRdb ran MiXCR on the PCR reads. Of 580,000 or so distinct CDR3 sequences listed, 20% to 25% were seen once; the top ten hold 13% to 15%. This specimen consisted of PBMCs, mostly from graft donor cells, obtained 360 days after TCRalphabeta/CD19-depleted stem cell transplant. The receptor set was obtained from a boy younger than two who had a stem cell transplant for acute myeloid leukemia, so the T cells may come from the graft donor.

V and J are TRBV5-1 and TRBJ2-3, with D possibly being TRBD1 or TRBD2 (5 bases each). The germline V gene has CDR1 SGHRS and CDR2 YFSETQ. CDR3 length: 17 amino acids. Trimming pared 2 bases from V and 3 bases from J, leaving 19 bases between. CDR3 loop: CASSLGTLGPWTDTQYF. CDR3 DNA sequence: TGCGCCAGCAGCTTAGGGACCTTAGGGCCCTGGACAGATACGCAGTATTTT.

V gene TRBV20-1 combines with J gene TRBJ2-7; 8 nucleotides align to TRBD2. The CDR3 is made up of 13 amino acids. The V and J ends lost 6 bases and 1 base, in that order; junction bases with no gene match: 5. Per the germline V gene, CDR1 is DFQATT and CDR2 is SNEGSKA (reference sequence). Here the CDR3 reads CSAPGGLSYEQYF. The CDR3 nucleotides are TGCAGTGCCCCGGGGGGGCTGTCCTACGAGCAGTACTTC.

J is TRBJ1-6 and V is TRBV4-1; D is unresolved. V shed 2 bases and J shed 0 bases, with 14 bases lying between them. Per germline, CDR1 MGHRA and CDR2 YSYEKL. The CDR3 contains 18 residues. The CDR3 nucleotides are TGCGCCAGCAGCCAACTCCCCTCGGGAGTCTCCTATAATTCACCCCTCCACTTT. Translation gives CASSQLPSGVSYNSPLHF.

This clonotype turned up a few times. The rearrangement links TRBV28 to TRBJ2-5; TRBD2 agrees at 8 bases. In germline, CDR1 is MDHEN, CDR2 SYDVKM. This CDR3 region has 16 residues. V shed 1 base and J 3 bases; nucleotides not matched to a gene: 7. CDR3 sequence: CASSLFASGGEETQYF. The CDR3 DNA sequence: TGTGCCAGCAGTTTATTCGCCAGCGGGGGTGAAGAGACCCAGTACTTC.

This chain's CDR3 is CASSFPGSDYTF. CDR3 sequence (DNA): TGTGCCAGCAGTTTTCCGGGGTCGGATTACACCTTC. The rearrangement links TRBV12-3 or TRBV12-4 to TRBJ1-2; D not certain. This CDR3 is built from 12 residues. Between the trimmed V and J ends, which lost 3 bases and 11 bases, there was a span of 13 bases.

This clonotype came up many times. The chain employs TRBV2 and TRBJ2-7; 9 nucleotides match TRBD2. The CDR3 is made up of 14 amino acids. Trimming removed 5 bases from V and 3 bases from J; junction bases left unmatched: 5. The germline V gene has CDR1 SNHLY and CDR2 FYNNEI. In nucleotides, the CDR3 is TGTGCCAGCAGTTTAGCGGGGGCCATCTACGAGCAGTACGTC. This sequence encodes CASSLAGAIYEQYV.

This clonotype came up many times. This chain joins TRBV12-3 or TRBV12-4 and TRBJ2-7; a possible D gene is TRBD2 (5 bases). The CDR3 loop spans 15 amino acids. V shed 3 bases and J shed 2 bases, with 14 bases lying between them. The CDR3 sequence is CASSFYFPGTYEQYF. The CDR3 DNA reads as TGTGCCAGCAGTTTCTACTTCCCCGGGACCTACGAGCAGTACTTC.

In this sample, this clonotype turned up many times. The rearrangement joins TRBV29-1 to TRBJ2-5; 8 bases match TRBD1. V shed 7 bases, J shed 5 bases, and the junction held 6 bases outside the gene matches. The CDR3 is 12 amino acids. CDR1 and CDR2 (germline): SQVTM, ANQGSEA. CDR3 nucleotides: TGCAGCGCACAGGGGGGACGGGAGACCCAGTACTTC. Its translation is CSAQGGRETQYF.

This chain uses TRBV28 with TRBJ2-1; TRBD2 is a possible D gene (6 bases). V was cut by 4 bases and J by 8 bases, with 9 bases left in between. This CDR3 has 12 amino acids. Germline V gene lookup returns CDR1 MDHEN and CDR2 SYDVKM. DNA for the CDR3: TGTGCCAGCAGTTCACTAGCCGATGAGCAGTTCTTC. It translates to CASSSLADEQFF. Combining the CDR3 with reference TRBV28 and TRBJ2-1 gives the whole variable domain DVKVTQSSRYLVKRTGEKVFLECVQDMDHENMFWYRQDPGLGLRLIYFSYDVKMKEKGDIPEGYSVSREKKERFSLILESASTNQTSMYLCASSSLADEQFFGPGTRLTVL.

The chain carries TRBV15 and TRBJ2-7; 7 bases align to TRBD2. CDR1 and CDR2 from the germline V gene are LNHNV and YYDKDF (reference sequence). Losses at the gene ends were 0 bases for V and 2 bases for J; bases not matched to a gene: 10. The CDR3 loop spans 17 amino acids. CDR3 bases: TGTGCCACCAGCAGAGAGGGAGTTGCGGGGGTAGCCTACGAGCAGTACGTC. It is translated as CATSREGVAGVAYEQYV.

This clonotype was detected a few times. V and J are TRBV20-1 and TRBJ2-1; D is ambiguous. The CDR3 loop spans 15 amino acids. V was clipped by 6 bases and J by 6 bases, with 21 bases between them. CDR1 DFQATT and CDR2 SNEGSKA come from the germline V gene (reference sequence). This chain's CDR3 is CSAPTPPIASNEQFF. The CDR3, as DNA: TGCAGTGCACCCACGCCACCTATAGCCTCCAATGAGCAGTTCTTC.

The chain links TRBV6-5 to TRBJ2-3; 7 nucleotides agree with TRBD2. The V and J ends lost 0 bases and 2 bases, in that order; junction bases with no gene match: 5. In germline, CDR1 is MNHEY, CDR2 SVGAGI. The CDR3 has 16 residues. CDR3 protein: CASSYSRLAYTDTQYF. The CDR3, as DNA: TGTGCCAGCAGTTACTCGAGACTAGCCTACACAGATACGCAGTATTTT.

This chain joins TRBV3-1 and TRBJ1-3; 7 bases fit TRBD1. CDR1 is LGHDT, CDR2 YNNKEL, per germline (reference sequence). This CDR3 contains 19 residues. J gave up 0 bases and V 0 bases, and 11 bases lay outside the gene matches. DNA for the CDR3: TGTGCCAGCAGCCAAGATGAGGGCCCCGACAGGGTCTCTGGAAACACCATATATTTT. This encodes CASSQDEGPDRVSGNTIYF.

The CDR3 loop reads CSAGWDWSLAKNIQYF. The DNA of the CDR3 is TGCAGTGCGGGTTGGGACTGGTCTCTAGCCAAAAACATTCAGTACTTC. The gene calls are TRBV20-1 and TRBJ2-4, with D tentatively TRBD2 (6 bases). The CDR3 sequence is 16 residues long. Germline V gene sequence: CDR1 DFQATT, CDR2 SNEGSKA (reference sequence). V was trimmed by 6 bases and J by 0 bases, leaving 18 bases between them.

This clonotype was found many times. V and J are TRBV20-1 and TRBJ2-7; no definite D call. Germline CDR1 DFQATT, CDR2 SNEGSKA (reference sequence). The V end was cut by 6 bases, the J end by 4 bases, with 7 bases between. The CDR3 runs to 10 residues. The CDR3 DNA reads TGCAGTGCCCCTAAATACGAGCAGTACGTC. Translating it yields CSAPKYEQYV.

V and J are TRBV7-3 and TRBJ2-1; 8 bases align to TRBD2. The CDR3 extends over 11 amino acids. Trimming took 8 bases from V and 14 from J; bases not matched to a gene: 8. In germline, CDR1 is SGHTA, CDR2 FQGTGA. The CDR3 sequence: CASGHGGAEFF. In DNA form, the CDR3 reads TGTGCCAGCGGTCACGGGGGGGCCGAGTTCTTC.

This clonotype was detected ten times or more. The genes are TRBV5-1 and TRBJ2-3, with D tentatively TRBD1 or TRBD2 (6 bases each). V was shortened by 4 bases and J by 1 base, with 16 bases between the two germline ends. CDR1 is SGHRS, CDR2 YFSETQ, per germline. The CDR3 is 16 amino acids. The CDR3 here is CASSAGHPIGTDTQYF. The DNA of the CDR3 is TGCGCCAGCAGCGCGGGACACCCCATCGGCACAGATACGCAGTATTTT.

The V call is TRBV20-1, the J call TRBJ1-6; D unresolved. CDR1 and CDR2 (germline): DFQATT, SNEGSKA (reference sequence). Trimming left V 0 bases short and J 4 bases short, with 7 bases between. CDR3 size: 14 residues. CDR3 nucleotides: TGCAGTGCTAGAGACGGGGTTTATAATTCACCCCTCCACTTT. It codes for CSARDGVYNSPLHF.

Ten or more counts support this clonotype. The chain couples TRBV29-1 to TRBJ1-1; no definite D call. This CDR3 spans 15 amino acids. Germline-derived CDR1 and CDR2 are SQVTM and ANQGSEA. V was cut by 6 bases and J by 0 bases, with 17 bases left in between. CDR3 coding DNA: TGCAGCGTGATAAATCGGGAACTCATGAACACTGAAGCTTTCTTT. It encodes CSVINRELMNTEAFF.

This CDR3 reads CAIGTVNQPQHF. The CDR3 DNA reads TGTGCCATAGGGACAGTCAATCAGCCCCAGCATTTT. This chain uses TRBV12-3 or TRBV12-4 with TRBJ1-5; 7 nucleotides agree with TRBD1. The CDR3 has 12 residues. J gave up 3 bases and V 10 bases, and 3 bases lay outside the gene matches.

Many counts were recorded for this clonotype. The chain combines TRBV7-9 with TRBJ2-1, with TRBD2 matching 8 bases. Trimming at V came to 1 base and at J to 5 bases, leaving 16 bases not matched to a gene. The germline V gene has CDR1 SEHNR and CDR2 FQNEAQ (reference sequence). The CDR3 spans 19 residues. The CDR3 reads CASSLVRRSGTRLHNEQFF. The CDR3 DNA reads TGTGCCAGCAGCTTAGTACGGCGGTCGGGGACTAGGCTCCACAATGAGCAGTTCTTC.

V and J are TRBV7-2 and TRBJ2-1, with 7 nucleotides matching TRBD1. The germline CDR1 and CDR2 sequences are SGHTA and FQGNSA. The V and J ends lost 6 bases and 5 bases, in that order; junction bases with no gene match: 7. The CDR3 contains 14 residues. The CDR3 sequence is CASRDRPLNNEQFF. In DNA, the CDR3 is TGTGCCAGCAGGGACAGGCCGCTAAACAATGAGCAGTTCTTC.

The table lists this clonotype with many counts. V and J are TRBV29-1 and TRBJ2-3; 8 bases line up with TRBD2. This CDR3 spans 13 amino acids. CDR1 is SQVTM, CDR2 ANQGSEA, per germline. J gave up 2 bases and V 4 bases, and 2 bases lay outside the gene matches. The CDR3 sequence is CSVGRGVTDTQYF. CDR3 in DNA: TGCAGCGTTGGGCGGGGGGTCACAGATACGCAGTATTTT.

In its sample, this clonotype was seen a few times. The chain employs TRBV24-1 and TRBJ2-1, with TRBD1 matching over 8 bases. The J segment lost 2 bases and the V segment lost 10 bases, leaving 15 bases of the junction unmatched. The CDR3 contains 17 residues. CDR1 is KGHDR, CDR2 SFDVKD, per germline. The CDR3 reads CATGGRTGSKAYNEQFF. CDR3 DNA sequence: TGTGCCACAGGGGGGCGGACAGGGAGTAAGGCCTACAATGAGCAGTTCTTC.

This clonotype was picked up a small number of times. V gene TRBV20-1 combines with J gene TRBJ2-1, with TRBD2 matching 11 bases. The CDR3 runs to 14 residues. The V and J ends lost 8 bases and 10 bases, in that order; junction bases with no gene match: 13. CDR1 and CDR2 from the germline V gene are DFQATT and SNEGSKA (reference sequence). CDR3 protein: CSSYGTSGIGEQFF. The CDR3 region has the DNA TGCAGTTCCTACGGGACTAGCGGAATTGGCGAGCAGTTCTTC.

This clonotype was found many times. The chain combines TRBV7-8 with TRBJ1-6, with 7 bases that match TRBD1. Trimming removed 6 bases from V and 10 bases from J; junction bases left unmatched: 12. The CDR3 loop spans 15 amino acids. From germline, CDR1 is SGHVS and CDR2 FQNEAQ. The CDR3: CASRYSDRARSPLHF. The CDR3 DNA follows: TGTGCCAGCAGATATAGCGACAGGGCGAGGTCACCCCTCCACTTT.

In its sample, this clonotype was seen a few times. CDR3 amino acids: CSAIRGDTQYF. For the CDR3, the DNA is TGCAGTGCTATCAGAGGAGATACGCAGTATTTT. The chain carries TRBV20-1 and TRBJ2-3; no clear D gene. V shed 4 bases and J shed 5 bases, with 7 bases lying between them. Germline V gives CDR1 DFQATT, CDR2 SNEGSKA (reference sequence). This CDR3 spans 11 amino acids.

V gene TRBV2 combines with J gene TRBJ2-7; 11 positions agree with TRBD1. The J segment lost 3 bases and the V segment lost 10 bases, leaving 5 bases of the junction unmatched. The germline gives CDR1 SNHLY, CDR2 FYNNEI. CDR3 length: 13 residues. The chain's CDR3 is CANRGTGGYEQYV. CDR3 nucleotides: TGTGCCAACCGAGGGACAGGGGGCTACGAGCAGTACGTC.

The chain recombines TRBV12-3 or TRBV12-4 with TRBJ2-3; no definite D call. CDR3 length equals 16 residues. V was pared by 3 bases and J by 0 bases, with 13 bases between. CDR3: CASSFVRPSSTDTQYF. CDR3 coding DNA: TGTGCCAGCAGTTTTGTCCGACCATCTAGCACAGATACGCAGTATTTT.